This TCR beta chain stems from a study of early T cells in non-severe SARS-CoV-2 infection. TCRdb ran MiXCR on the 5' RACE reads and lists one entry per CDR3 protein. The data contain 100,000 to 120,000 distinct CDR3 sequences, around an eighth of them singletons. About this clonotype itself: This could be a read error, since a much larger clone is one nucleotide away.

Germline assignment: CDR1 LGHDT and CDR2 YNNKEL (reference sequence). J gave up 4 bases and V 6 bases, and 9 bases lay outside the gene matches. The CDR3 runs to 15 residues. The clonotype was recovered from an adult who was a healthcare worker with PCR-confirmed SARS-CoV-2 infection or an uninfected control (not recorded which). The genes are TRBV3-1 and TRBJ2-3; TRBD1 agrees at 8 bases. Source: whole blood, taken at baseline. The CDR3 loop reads CASSQGTGRADTQYF. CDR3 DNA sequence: TGTGCCAGCAGTCAGGGGACAGGACGCGCAGATACGCAGTATTTT.